The 3 T cell receptor beta chains listed next were all sequenced from one sample in a study of beta chain features in type 1 diabetes. General observations from the study: In all four CD4+ subsets, TCRB CDR3 length was significantly, moderately reduced in type 1 diabetes.

cDNA synthesis used the whole RNA isolate, giving expressed TCRB sequences. Only in-frame clones appear in the TCRdb table, and some are missing; sequencing was by immunoSEQ multiplex PCR. The profile shows about 710,000 clones, 11% to 15% of them singletons. Their target antigens are unknown. Specimen: naive CD4+ T cells from blood. These TCRs come from a man between 18 and 35 years old with type 1 diabetes.

This clone was seen a few times. The rearrangement links TRBV27 to TRBJ2-7; 9 nucleotides agree with TRBD1. Trimming took 5 bases from V and 7 from J; bases not matched to a gene: 9. The CDR3 runs to 14 residues. From germline, CDR1 is MNHEY and CDR2 SMNVEV (reference sequence). The DNA for the CDR3 is TGTGCCAGCAGTAACAGGGGGCTGACGGATGAGCAGTACTTC. Translation: CASSNRGLTDEQYF.

The genes are TRBV6-5 and TRBJ2-1; no definite D call. This CDR3 comprises 14 residues. Per germline, CDR1 MNHEY and CDR2 SVGAGI. V was trimmed by 4 bases and J by 6 bases, leaving 13 bases between them. CDR3 sequence: CASSSLTPSNEQFF. DNA of the CDR3: TGTGCCAGCAGTTCACTCACCCCCAGCAATGAGCAGTTCTTC.

This clone has just a few counts. The V call is TRBV7-3, the J call TRBJ2-1; weak D call: TRBD2 (5 bases). V was shortened by 4 bases and J by 1 base, with 8 bases between the two germline ends. The germline CDR1 and CDR2 sequences are SGHTA and FQGTGA. This CDR3 region has 14 residues. This CDR3 reads CASSSRESYNEQFF. The DNA of the CDR3 is TGTGCCAGCAGCTCAAGGGAGTCCTACAATGAGCAGTTCTTC.